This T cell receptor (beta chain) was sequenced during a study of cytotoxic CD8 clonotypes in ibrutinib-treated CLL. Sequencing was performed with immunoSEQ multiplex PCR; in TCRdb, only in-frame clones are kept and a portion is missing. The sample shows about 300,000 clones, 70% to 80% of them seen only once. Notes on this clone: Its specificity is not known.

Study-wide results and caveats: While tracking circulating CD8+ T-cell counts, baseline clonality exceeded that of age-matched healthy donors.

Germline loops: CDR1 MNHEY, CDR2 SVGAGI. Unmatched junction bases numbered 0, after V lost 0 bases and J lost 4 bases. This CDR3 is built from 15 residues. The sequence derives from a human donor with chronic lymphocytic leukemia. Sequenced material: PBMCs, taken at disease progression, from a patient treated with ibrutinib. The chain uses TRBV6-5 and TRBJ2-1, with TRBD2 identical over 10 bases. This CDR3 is CASSYSTSGYNEQFF. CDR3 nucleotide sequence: TGTGCCAGCAGTTACTCGACTAGCGGGTACAATGAGCAGTTCTTC.